This note documents a single TCR beta chain sequence. Its binding antigen is unknown. No per-base quality is available; no much larger clone lies one base away. These data come from a study of human T cells and chemical hapten exposure (dated by TCRdb to about 2021). Describing the broader study: For sensitization, 2% DPC in acetone was applied to a 2 cm by 2 cm area of upper inner arm skin. Throughout the study period of 20 to 25 weeks, patients also received therapeutic DPC doses to the scalp every week. Patch tests used Finn chambers with 0.01% DPC on the upper back, scored after 6 days by International Contact Dermatitis Research Group standards. The patient cohort, mostly female, included alopecia areata with under or over 50% scalp involvement, alopecia totalis and alopecia universalis. Libraries were pooled for sequencing, and per-sample TCR yields varied mainly because of small differences in library volumes within the pool. This study followed changes in the peripheral blood TCR repertoire in vivo during primary and secondary sensitization of alopecia patients to the hapten diphenylcyclopropenone (DPC). Blood was sampled from patients pre-sensitization (week 0) and at 2, 6 and about 24 weeks after DPC sensitization. About 28 alopecia patients gave blood for TCR sequencing at one to four time points (pre-sensitization, 2, 6 and 24 weeks). Results and caveats for the whole study, not just this receptor: Repeated subsampling changed both the strength of the expansion versus patch-test correlation and the threshold at which the correlation became significant. A positive correlation was found between the number of PT1 expanded TCRs and patch test score, with significance reached at thresholds 8, 16 and 32 but not 4. The number of TCRs above 1 in 1000 frequency did not change with DPC sensitization; there was no evidence of global repertoire structure alterations. Because all patients had alopecia, a presumed autoimmune disease, the immune response of the patients might differ from that of healthy individuals. Significantly more large CDR3 similarity clusters were formed by expanded TCRs than by pre-sensitization or healthy control sets, consistent with antigen-driven responses.

Interpreted using the paper, the time point label stands for: patch test 3, about 24 weeks after DPC sensitization. The treatment or condition label here, explained by the study, means: therapeutic diphenylcyclopropenone sensitization with weekly scalp DPC. Blood at each patch-test visit was drawn before the patch test was applied. Patients were considered eligible if aged 18 to 70, diagnosed with alopecia and deemed suitable for DPC therapy, and patients were excluded if pregnant. Total RNA was extracted from unfractionated whole blood that had been collected in Tempus Blood RNA tubes. Via the germline V gene, CDR1 is MNHNS and CDR2 SASEGT. V gives up 4 bases and J gives up 3 bases, and the segment between their germline ends measures 13 bases. The CDR3 spans 14 residues, from the cysteine through the phenylalanine. The read is trimmed to its CDR3 DNA, 42 bases read in frame from base 1. The library was obtained by RACE. Data came from a NextSeq 500. During library preparation, unique molecular identifiers were attached to individual cDNA molecules so that TCRs could be counted in a quantitative, reproducible way. Each blood RNA sample was used to sequence both TCR alpha and TCR beta chains. Per the authors' processing: Samples had a median of about 96,000 TCRs, with a range from roughly 20,000 to 690,600. V, J and CDR3 annotation of the TCR reads was carried out using the Decombinator software suite. For PS versus PT1 abundance plots, all samples were subsampled to the same number of TCRs (28,000). Expanded TCRs were defined as absent before sensitization and observed at least eight times at the 2-week time point. Clones were called with MiXCR by TCRdb after fastp trimmed the public reads at Q25, and only in-frame beta chains were retained. All rows with the same CDR3 protein become a single entry with the most common DNA and genes. The authors' filters were not applied to this entry. This sample has 190,000 or so distinct CDR3 sequences in its table, and 24% of those were observed once. The ten most abundant clones make up 2% to 3% of the sample.

Here the chain combines TRBV6-1 and TRBJ2-7; the D segment is perhaps TRBD1 or TRBD2, each sharing 6 matched bases. The sample consisted of whole blood, taken in connection with sensitization to the hapten diphenylcyclopropenone (DPC). This receptor was obtained from a woman aged 40 to 50 with alopecia areata. Some clones in this sample may be carry-over from other donors' samples. The CDR3 amino acid sequence is: CASSASRGLYEQYF. The DNA reads as follows: TGTGCCAGCAGTGCCAGCAGGGGACTCTACGAGCAGTACTTC.